A single sample gave rise to the 8 T cell receptor beta chains below, sequenced in a study of identical twins. One entry per CDR3 protein results from TCRdb running MiXCR on the 5' RACE reads. Among some 600,000 distinct CDR3 sequences listed, about 7% were seen once. This sample also appeared in a second study, on yellow fever vaccine responses in identical twins.

Sequenced input: PBMCs. These receptors came from a woman between 18 and 30 years old in good health.

This clonotype was found many times. The chain uses TRBV15 and TRBJ2-4, with D tentatively TRBD1 (6 bases). The CDR3 runs 16 residues. V was clipped by 2 bases and J by 3 bases, with 14 bases between them. The germline CDR1 and CDR2 sequences are LNHNV and YYDKDF (reference sequence). The CDR3 nucleotides are TGTGCCACCAGCAGACAGGGGACACCTGACAAAAACATTCAGTACTTC. This codes for CATSRQGTPDKNIQYF.

At least ten counts were recorded for this clonotype. The V and J genes are TRBV28 and TRBJ2-5; D gene ambiguous. Germline-derived CDR1 and CDR2 are MDHEN and SYDVKM. This CDR3 has 13 amino acids. Trimming cost V 5 bases and J 4 bases, with 11 bases left between them. The CDR3 region has the DNA TGTGCCAGCAGTGACGGCGGTGGAGAGACCCAGTACTTC. Its protein is CASSDGGGETQYF.

The chain couples TRBV27 to TRBJ2-2; tentative D call: TRBD1 (6 bases). V was shortened by 8 bases and J by 3 bases, with 22 bases between the two germline ends. The CDR3 has 17 amino acids. Looked up from germline, CDR1 is MNHEY and CDR2 is SMNVEV (reference sequence). The CDR3 DNA is TGTGCCAGCTCTCGCCCGGGGACAACCGTTGACACCGGGGAGCTGTTTTTT. Its translation: CASSRPGTTVDTGELFF.

V and J are TRBV5-1 and TRBJ2-3, with 10 nucleotides matching TRBD2. V was clipped by 6 bases and J by 5 bases; unmatched bases: 15. Germline V gene sequence: CDR1 SGHRS, CDR2 YFSETQ. The CDR3 spans 17 residues. The DNA for the CDR3 is TGCGCCAGCATCCCCCCCGGGCGGCTAGCGGGAGAAGATACGCAGTATTTT. It codes for CASIPPGRLAGEDTQYF.

This clonotype has more than one count but fewer than ten. This chain connects TRBV5-1 to TRBJ2-2; D gene ambiguous. The germline CDR1 and CDR2 sequences are SGHRS and YFSETQ. The CDR3 extends over 15 amino acids. V shed 0 bases and J shed 2 bases, with 8 bases lying between them. The CDR3 is CASSLAASNTGELFF. The CDR3 DNA follows: TGCGCCAGCAGCTTGGCCGCCTCCAACACCGGGGAGCTGTTTTTT.

This clonotype was picked up many times. V usage is TRBV7-9 and J usage is TRBJ2-1; TRBD1 matches at 7 bases. Trimming removed 6 bases from V and 2 bases from J; junction bases left unmatched: 4. Germline V gene data show CDR1 as SEHNR and CDR2 as FQNEAQ (reference sequence). This CDR3 comprises 14 residues. Here the CDR3 DNA reads TGTGCCAGCAGTCCAGGGGGACCCTACAATGAGCAGTTCTTC. Translated: CASSPGGPYNEQFF.

The CDR3 DNA sequence: TGTGCCACCCTTGAGGACGGAAATAATGAAAAACTGTTTTTT. Amino acids: CATLEDGNNEKLFF. This chain links TRBV10-3 with TRBJ1-4; D remains ambiguous. The germline CDR1 and CDR2 sequences are ENHRY and SYGVKD. CDR3 length: 14 amino acids. The germline V and J ends were trimmed by 10 bases and 4 bases, with 16 bases remaining between them.

The J gene is TRBJ2-7, the V gene TRBV10-3, with 7 bases lining up with TRBD1. Trimming took 6 bases from V and 5 from J; bases not matched to a gene: 10. This CDR3 is 14 amino acids long. From germline, CDR1 is ENHRY and CDR2 SYGVKD. The CDR3 nucleotides read TGTGCCATCAGCAACAGGGGTTTCAGGGACGAGCAGTACGTC. It translates to CAISNRGFRDEQYV.